Listed below are T cell receptor beta chains from one sample, sequenced in a study of cytomegalovirus exposure and HLA in healthy donors. Some clones are missing from TCRdb's copy, which holds only in-frame ones; the method was immunoSEQ multiplex PCR. Of 140,000 to 150,000 clones detected, about 80% appear once; the ten largest clones hold approximately 1.5%. Sequencing was done on a sample of PBMCs. The receptors were gathered from a woman between 25 and 40 years old in good health and CMV-seronegative. Each CDR3 is given with its conserved first and last residue.

v_gene	j_gene	CDR3aa
TRBV6-5	TRBJ2-7	CASSYGTLYEQYF
TRBV5-4	TRBJ2-1	CASSLDPAGGLVDEQFF
TRBV11-2	TRBJ1-6	CASSLVQRVLPPLHF
TRBV6-1	TRBJ2-5	CASKKGPLETQYF
TRBV11-3	TRBJ2-2	CASSLGGLSNTGELFF
TRBV7-8	TRBJ2-3	CASSLRAGTDTQYF
TRBV2	TRBJ2-7	CASSVAYEQYF
TRBV19	TRBJ2-3	CASSLRLVGADTQYF
TRBV11-2	TRBJ1-5	CASSLNRLNQPQHF
TRBV29-1	TRBJ1-2	CSVERTGHGYTF
TRBV19	TRBJ1-4	CASSHPGDWGEKLFF
TRBV11-2	TRBJ1-4	CASSSSWTANEKLFF
TRBV7-2	TRBJ2-7	CASSPSPGQALYEQYF
TRBV19	TRBJ1-5	CASTRTGWTNQPQHF
TRBV6-6	TRBJ1-1	CASGGTDTEAFF
TRBV27	TRBJ2-1	CASSLSGARNEQFF
TRBV11-2	TRBJ1-1	CASSLDGRLNTEAFF
TRBV5-1	TRBJ2-7	CASRASDFSYEQYF
TRBV19	TRBJ1-1	CASSYDRRNTEAFF
TRBV28	TRBJ2-3	CASSLDLLAGATDTQYF
TRBV23-1	TRBJ1-1	CANNREDVTEAFF
TRBV11-2	TRBJ1-2	CASSLGRGGGIYGYTF
TRBV7-8	TRBJ1-4	CASSRGANEKLFF
TRBV29-1	TRBJ2-5	CSVQISRETQYF
TRBV28	TRBJ1-2	CASTRIINYGYTF
TRBV5-1	TRBJ2-5	CASSLNSGASGGETQYF
TRBV19	TRBJ2-7	CASSMSPFYEQYF
TRBV14	TRBJ2-1	CASSQDNSGLYNEQFF
TRBV9	TRBJ1-3	CASSADRGSGNTIYF
TRBV29-1	TRBJ1-1	CSVAPTTPGQGAENTEAFF
TRBV27	TRBJ2-1	CASSFRLGHEQFF
TRBV7-6	TRBJ1-6	CASSPGQGAAGYSPLHF
TRBV7-3	TRBJ2-2	CASSPRRGGELFF
TRBV6-5	TRBJ2-1	CASSRTSGALNEQFF
TRBV5-1	TRBJ1-1	CAKSREAFF
TRBV7-9	TRBJ1-5	CASSPTGSLSNQPQHF
TRBV19	TRBJ1-5	CASSMTVQPQHF